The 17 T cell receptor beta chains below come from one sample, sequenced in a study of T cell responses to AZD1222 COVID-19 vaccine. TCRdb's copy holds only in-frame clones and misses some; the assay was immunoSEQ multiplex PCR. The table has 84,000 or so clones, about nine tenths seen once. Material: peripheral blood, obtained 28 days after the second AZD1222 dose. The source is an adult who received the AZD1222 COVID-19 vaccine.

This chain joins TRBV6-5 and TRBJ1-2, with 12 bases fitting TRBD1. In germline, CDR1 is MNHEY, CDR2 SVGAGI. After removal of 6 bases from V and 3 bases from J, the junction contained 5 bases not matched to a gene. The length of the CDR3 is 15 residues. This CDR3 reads CASRSGTGGDYGYTF. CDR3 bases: TGTGCCAGCAGGTCCGGGACAGGGGGCGACTATGGCTACACCTTC.

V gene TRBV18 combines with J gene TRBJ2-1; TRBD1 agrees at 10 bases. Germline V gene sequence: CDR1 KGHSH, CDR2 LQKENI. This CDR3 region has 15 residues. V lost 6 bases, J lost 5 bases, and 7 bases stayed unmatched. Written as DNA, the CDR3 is TGTGCCAGCTCGCCGGGACAGGGGTTGAACAATGAGCAGTTCTTC. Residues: CASSPGQGLNNEQFF.

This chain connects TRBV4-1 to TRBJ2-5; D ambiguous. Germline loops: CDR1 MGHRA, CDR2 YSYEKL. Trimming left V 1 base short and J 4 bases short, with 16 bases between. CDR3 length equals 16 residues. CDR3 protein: CASSQVSSSAGETQYF. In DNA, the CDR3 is TGCGCCAGCAGCCAAGTATCGTCCTCAGCCGGAGAGACCCAGTACTTC.

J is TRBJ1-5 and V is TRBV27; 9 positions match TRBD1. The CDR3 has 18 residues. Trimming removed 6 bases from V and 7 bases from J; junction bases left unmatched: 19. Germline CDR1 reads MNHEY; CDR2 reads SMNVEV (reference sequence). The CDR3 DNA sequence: TGTGCCAGCAGCCCAGGGACAGGGAAGAGGGCGGACGGACAGCCCCAGCATTTT. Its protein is CASSPGTGKRADGQPQHF.

The CDR3 DNA follows: TGTGCCAGTAGCCCGACTACAGACGGAAACACCATATATTTT. Translation gives CASSPTTDGNTIYF. The V and J genes are TRBV19 and TRBJ1-3; no clear D gene. The germline V and J ends were trimmed by 6 bases and 4 bases, with 13 bases remaining between them. Looked up from germline, CDR1 is LNHDA and CDR2 is SQIVND (reference sequence). There are 14 residues in the CDR3.

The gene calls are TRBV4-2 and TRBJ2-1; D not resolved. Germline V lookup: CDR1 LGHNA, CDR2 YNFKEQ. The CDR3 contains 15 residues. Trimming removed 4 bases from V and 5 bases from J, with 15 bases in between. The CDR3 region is CASSLSESVNNEQFF. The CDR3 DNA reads TGTGCCAGCAGCCTCTCTGAGTCAGTGAACAATGAGCAGTTCTTC.

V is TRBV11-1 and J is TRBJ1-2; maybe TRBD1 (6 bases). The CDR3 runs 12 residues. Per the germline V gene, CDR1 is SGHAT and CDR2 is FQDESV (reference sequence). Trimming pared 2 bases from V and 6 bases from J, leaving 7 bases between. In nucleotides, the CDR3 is TGTGCCAGCAGCTTACAGGGGAATGGCTACACCTTC. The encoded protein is CASSLQGNGYTF.

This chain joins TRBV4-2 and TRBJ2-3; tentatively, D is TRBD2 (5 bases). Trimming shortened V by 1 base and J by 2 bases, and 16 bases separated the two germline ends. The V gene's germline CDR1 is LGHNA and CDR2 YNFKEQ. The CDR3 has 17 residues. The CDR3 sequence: CASSQVMSRDNTDTQYF. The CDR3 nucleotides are TGTGCCAGCAGCCAAGTTATGTCTCGGGATAACACAGATACGCAGTATTTT.

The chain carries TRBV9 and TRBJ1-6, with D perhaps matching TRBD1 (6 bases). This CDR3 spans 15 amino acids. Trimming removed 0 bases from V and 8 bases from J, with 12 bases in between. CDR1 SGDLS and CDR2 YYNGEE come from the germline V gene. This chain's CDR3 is CASSVEGGPYSPLHF. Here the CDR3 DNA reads TGTGCCAGCAGCGTAGAGGGGGGCCCCTATTCACCCCTCCACTTT. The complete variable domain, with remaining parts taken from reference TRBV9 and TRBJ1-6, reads DSGVTQTPKHLITATGQRVTLRCSPRSGDLSVYWYQQSLDQGLQFLIQYYNGEERAKGNILERFSAQQFPDLHSELNLSSLELGDSALYFCASSVEGGPYSPLHFGNGTRLTVT.

The CDR3 loop is CAISERASGESNEQFF. The CDR3, as DNA: TGTGCCATCAGTGAGAGGGCTAGCGGGGAGTCTAATGAGCAGTTCTTC. This sequence joins TRBV10-3 and TRBJ2-1, with 9 positions matching TRBD2. Germline lookup yields CDR1 ENHRY and CDR2 SYGVKD. The V gene end was trimmed by 2 bases and the J gene end by 7 bases; junction bases not matched to a gene: 9. The CDR3 has 16 residues.

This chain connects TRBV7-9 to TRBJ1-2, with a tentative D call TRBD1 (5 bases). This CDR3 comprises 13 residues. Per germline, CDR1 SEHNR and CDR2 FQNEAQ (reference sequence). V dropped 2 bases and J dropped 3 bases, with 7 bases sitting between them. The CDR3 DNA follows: TGTGCCAGCAGCTTACAGGGAGACTATGGCTACACCTTC. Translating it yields CASSLQGDYGYTF.

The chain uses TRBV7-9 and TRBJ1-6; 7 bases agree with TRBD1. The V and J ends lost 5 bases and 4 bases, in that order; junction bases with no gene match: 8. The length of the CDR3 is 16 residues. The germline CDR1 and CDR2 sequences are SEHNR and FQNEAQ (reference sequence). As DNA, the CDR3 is TGTGCCAGCAGCCCCGGACAGGAGTCTTATAATTCACCCCTCCACTTT. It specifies CASSPGQESYNSPLHF.

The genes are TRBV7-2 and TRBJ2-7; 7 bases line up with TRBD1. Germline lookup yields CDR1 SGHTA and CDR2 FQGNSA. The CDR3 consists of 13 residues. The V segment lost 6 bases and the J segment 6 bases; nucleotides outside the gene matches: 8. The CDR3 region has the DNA TGTGCCAGCAGATGGACAGGTCCCTCCGAGCAGTACTTC. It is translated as CASRWTGPSEQYF.

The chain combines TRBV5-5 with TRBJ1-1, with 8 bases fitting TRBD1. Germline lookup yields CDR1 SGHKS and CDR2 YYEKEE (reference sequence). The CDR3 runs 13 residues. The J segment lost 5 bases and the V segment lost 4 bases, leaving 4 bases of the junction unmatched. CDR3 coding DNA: TGTGCCAGCAGCACAGGGGGTTATACTGAAGCTTTCTTT. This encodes CASSTGGYTEAFF.

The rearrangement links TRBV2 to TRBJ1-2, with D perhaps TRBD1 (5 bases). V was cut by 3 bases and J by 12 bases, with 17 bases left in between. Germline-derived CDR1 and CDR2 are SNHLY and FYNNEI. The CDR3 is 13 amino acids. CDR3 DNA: TGTGCCAGCAGTGAGACAGCCGCTTCCCGCCACACCTTC. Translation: CASSETAASRHTF.

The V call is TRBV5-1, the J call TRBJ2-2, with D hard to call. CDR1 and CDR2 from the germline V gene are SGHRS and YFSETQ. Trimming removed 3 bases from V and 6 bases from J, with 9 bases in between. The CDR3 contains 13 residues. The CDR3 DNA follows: TGCGCCAGCAGCTCAAGACTGGCCGGGGAGCTGTTTTTT. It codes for CASSSRLAGELFF.

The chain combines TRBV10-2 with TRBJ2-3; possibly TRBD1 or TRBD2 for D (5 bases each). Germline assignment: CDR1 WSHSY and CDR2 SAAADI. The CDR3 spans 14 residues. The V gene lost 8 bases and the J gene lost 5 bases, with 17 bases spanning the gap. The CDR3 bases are TGCGCCAGCTGTCCTTCGGGGCTGGGAGATACGCAGTATTTT. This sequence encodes CASCPSGLGDTQYF.